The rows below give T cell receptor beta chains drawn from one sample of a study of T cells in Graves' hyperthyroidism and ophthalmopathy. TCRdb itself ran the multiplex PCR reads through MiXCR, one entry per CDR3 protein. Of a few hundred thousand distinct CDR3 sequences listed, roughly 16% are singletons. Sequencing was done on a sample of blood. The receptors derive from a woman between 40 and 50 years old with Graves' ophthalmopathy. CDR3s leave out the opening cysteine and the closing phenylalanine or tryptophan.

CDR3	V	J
ASSLEGRPTDTQY	TRBV11-3	TRBJ2-3
ASSSTNTGELF	TRBV11-3	TRBJ2-2
RAGVSTDTQY	TRBV20-1	TRBJ2-3
ASSKDKPNTEAF	TRBV28	TRBJ1-1
ASSSPGSGSGDTQY	TRBV28	TRBJ2-3
ASSYLQGETGELF	TRBV12-3/TRBV12-4	TRBJ2-2
ASRDPQGELF	TRBV3-1	TRBJ2-2
ASSFYRSPEKLF	TRBV11-2	TRBJ1-4
AWSSGRGVVSGANVLT	TRBV30	TRBJ2-6
ASSLGDIRVTEAF	TRBV5-1	TRBJ1-1
ASTGYSGNTIY	TRBV2	TRBJ1-3
SASQGVPYEQY	TRBV20-1	TRBJ2-7
ASSGLAGGQNTGELF	TRBV28	TRBJ2-2
ASSSPFLAPETGWQETQY	TRBV28	TRBJ2-5
ASSLITEAF	TRBV6-1	TRBJ1-1
ASSSLAGGLNEQF	TRBV12-3/TRBV12-4	TRBJ2-1
ASSPRQGETQY	TRBV11-1	TRBJ2-5
ASRTKLAESYEQY	TRBV28	TRBJ2-7
ASSYSEGWETQY	TRBV6-5	TRBJ2-5
ASSSLSGTYNEQF	TRBV6-1	TRBJ2-1
SARDLRHSYNEQF	TRBV20-1	TRBJ2-1
ASGLYPENYGYT	TRBV12-5	TRBJ1-2
ASQTASEQF	TRBV5-1	TRBJ2-1
ASSLPLEDNEQF	TRBV5-1	TRBJ2-1
ASSLDPAGASIGETQY	TRBV7-9	TRBJ2-5
ASSLGGNGYT	TRBV12-3/TRBV12-4	TRBJ1-2
SARDFTARGQPQH	TRBV20-1	TRBJ1-5
AWSVGAGSKNIQY	TRBV30	TRBJ2-4
ASSLGEGVTEAF	TRBV5-8	TRBJ1-1
ASSREESTGELF	TRBV6-4	TRBJ2-2
ASRPAPGAGYT	TRBV2	TRBJ1-2
ASSPAGVGTGELF	TRBV7-3	TRBJ2-2
ASTLGGLNQPQH	TRBV28	TRBJ1-5
ASSLGIAGVPYEQY	TRBV5-1	TRBJ2-7
ATSDPGRGNTIY	TRBV24-1	TRBJ1-3
SAIINTEAF	TRBV20-1	TRBJ1-1
AISEKTFTNEKLF	TRBV10-3	TRBJ1-4
ASSPGTGGGETQY	TRBV18	TRBJ2-5
ASSIDRLAGGQF	TRBV11-2	TRBJ2-1
ASSSQGYNQPQH	TRBV12-3/TRBV12-4	TRBJ1-5
ASSSLAGLPTDTQY	TRBV11-2	TRBJ2-3
ASSSSTGALYEQY	TRBV7-9	TRBJ2-7
ASSLDTEEAF	TRBV5-6	TRBJ1-1
ASTPLARQGNYGYT	TRBV6-1	TRBJ1-2
ASSYRDSNYGYT	TRBV2	TRBJ1-2